This T cell receptor beta chain was found in a study of metastatic and nonmetastatic thyroid tumors. Study-level findings and limits: Relative to benign nodules, malignant thyroid tumors were reportedly characterized by significantly elevated TCR beta diversity in blood and tumor.

The ends were cut back, 3 bases at V and 7 bases at J, with 22 bases in the middle. CDR1 SGDLS and CDR2 YYNGEE come from the germline V gene. The length of the CDR3 is 16 residues. Via MiXCR, TCRdb re-called the PCR reads. The table lists around 18,000 clones, 30% to 35% of them singletons. Thyroid surgery was preceded by no treatment in any patient. A word on this clone: What it recognizes is unknown.

The clonotype originates from a female donor with papillary thyroid cancer or a benign thyroid nodule (not recorded which). Some clones in this sample may be carry-over from other donors' samples. The chain joins TRBV9 to TRBJ1-2; D may be TRBD1 (6 bases). The sample taken for sequencing was tumor tissue. The CDR3 DNA is TGTGCCAGCAGCGCCACATCTCCAAAACAGGGATCTGGCTACACCTTC. Encoded protein: CASSATSPKQGSGYTF.